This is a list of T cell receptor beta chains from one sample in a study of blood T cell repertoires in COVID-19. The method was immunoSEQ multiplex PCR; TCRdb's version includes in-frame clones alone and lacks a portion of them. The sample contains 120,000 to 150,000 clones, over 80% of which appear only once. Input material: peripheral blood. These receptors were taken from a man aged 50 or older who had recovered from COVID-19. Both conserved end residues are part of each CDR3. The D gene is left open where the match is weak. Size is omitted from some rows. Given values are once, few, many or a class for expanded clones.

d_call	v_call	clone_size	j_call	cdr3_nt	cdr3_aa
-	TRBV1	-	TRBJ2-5	TGCACCAGCAGCCGGTTAGCGGGGGGGCCTTTTACCACTCTCCGCCAAGAGACCCAGTACTTC	CTSSRLAGGPFTTLRQETQYF
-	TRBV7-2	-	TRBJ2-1	TGTGCCAGCAGCTCTTCGGCGGGAACCTACAATGAGCAGTTCTTC	CASSSSAGTYNEQFF
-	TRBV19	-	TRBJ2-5	TGTGCCAGTAGTATAACCACAGGGCAAGAGACCCAGTACTTC	CASSITTGQETQYF
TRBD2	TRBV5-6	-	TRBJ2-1	TGTGCCAGCAGCTGGCTGGGAGGGAATGAGCAGTTCTTC	CASSWLGGNEQFF
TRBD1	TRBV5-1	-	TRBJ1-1	TGCGCCAGCAGCCATGGACAGGGCGAGGGGACTGAAGCTTTCTTT	CASSHGQGEGTEAFF
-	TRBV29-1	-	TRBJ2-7	TGCAGCGTTGAAGAGCCTCGGTACGAGCAGTACTTC	CSVEEPRYEQYF
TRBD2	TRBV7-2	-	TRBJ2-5	TGTGCCAGCAGCACGGGGACTAGCGGGGGGGAGACCCAGTACTTC	CASSTGTSGGETQYF
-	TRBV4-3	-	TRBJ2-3	TGCGCCAGCAGCCAAGATCTAGGAACAGATACGCAGTATTTT	CASSQDLGTDTQYF
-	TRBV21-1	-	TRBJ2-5	TGTGCCAGCAGCAAAGTAGGGGCAGCTTCATGTCCCGAGACCCAGTACTTC	CASSKVGAASCPETQYF
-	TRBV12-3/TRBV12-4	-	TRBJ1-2	TGTGCCAGCAGTTCCCGGGGATACGGCTACACCTTC	CASSSRGYGYTF
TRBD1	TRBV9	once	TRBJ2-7	TGTGCCAGCAGCGAAGGGGGCTCCGGTGGCTACGAGCAGTACTTC	CASSEGGSGGYEQYF
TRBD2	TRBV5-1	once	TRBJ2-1	TGCGCCAGCAGCGATTCCGGGACTAGTGGGTACAATGAGCAGTTCTTC	CASSDSGTSGYNEQFF
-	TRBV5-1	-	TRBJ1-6	TGCGCCAGCAGCTTGGAAGGGGGAAATTCACCCCTCCACTTT	CASSLEGGNSPLHF
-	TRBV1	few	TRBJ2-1	TGCACCAGCAGCCAATTACTAGCGGGGTCCGTCTCCTACAATGAGCAGTTCTTC	CTSSQLLAGSVSYNEQFF
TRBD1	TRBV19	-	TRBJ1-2	TGTGCCAGTAGTCCGGAACGGGCAGGGGGGAATGGCTACACCTTC	CASSPERAGGNGYTF
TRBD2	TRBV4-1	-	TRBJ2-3	TGCGCCAGCAGCCAAGGTGCTAGCGGGGGGACAGATACGCAGTATTTT	CASSQGASGGTDTQYF
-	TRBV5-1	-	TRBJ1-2	TGCGCCAGCAGCTTGTCGGAACTAGCTAACTATGGCTACACCTTC	CASSLSELANYGYTF
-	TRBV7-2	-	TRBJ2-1	TGTGCCAGCAGCTTATGGGCAGGGGCGTTCAATGAGCAGTTCTTC	CASSLWAGAFNEQFF